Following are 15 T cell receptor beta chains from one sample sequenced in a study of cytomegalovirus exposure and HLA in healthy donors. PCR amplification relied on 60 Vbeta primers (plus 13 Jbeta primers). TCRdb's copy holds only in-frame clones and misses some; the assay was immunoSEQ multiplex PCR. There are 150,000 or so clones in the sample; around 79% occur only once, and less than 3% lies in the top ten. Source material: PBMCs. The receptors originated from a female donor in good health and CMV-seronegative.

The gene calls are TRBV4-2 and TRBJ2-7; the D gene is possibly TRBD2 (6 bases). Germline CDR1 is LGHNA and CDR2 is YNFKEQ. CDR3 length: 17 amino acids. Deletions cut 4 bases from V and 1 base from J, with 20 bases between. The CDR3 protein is CASSRELRGTPSYEQYF. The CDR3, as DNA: TGTGCCAGCAGCCGAGAATTACGGGGGACGCCTTCCTACGAGCAGTACTTC.

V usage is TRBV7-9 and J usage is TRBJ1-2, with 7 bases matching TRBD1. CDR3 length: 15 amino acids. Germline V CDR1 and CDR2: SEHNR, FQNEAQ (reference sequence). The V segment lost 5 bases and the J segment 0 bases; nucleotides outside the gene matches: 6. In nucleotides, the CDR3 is TGTGCCAGCAGCCTAGGGACAGTCCCTAACTATGGCTACACCTTC. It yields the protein CASSLGTVPNYGYTF.

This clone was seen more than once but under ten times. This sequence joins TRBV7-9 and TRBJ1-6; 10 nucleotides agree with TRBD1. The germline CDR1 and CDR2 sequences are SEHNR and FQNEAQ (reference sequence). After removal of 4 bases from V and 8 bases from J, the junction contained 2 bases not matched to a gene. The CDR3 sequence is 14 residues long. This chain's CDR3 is CASSSGTGDSPLHF. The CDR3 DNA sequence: TGTGCCAGCAGCTCCGGGACAGGGGATTCACCCCTCCACTTT.

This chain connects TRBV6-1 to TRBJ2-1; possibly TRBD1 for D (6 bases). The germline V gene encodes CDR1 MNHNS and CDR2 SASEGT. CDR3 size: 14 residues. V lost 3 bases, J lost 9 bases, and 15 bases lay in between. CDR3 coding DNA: TGTGCCAGCAGTGATGAATACAGGGTCAGTGAGCAGTTCTTC. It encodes CASSDEYRVSEQFF.

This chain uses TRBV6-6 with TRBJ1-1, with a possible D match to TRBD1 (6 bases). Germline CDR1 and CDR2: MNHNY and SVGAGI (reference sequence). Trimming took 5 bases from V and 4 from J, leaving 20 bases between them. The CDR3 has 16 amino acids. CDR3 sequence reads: CASSKNPGERGTEAFF. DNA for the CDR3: TGTGCCAGCAGTAAAAATCCAGGGGAGAGGGGCACTGAAGCTTTCTTT.

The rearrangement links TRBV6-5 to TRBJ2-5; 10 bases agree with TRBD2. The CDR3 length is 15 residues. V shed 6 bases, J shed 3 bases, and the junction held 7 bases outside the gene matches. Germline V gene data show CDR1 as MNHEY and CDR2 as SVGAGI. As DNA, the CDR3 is TGTGCCAGCAGGTTTAGCGGGGGGTATAAAGAGACCCAGTACTTC. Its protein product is CASRFSGGYKETQYF.

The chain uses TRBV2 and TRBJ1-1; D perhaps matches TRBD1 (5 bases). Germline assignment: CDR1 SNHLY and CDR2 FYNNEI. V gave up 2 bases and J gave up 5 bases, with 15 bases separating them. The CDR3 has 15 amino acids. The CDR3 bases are TGTGCCAGCAGTGAACCCCCCGGGGGAGGGACTGAAGCTTTCTTT. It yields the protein CASSEPPGGGTEAFF.

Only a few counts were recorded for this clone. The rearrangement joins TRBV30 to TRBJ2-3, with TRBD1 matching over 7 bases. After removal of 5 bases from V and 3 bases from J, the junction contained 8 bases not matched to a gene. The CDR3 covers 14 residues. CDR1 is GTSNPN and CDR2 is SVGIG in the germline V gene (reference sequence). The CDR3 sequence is CAWGQALATDTQYF. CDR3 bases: TGTGCCTGGGGACAGGCACTCGCGACAGATACGCAGTATTTT.

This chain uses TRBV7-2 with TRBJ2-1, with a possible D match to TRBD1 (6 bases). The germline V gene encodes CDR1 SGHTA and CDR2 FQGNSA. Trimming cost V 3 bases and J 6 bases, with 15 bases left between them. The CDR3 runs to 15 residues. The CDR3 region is CASSFPTGALNEQFF. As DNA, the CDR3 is TGTGCCAGCAGCTTCCCGACAGGTGCACTCAATGAGCAGTTCTTC.

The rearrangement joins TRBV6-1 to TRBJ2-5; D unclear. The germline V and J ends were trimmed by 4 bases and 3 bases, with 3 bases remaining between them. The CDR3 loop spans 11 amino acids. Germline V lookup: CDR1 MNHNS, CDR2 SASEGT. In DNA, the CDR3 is TGTGCCAGCAGTGCCAAAGAGACCCAGTACTTC. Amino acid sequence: CASSAKETQYF.

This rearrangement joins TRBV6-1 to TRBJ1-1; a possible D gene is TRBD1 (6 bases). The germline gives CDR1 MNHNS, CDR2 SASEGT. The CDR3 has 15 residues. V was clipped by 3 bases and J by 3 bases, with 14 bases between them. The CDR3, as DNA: TGTGCCAGCAGTGAGACAGGACGATACGACACTGAAGCTTTCTTT. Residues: CASSETGRYDTEAFF.

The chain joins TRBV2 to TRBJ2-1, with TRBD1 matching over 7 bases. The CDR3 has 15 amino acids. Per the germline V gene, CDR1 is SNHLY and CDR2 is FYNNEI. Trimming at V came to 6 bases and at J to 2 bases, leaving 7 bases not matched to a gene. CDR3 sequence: CASRLRDSTYNEQFF. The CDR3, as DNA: TGTGCCAGCAGGCTCCGGGACAGTACCTACAATGAGCAGTTCTTC.

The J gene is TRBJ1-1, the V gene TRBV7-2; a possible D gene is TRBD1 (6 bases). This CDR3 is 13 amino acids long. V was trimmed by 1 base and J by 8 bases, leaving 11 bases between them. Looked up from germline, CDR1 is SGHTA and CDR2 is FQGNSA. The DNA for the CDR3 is TGTGCCAGCAGCTTAGTCGGAACAGGGGAAGCTTTCTTT. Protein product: CASSLVGTGEAFF.

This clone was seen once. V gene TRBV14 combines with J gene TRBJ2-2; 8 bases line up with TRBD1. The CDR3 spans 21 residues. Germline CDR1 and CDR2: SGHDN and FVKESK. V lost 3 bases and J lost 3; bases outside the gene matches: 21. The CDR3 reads CASSHPDRTGPRGAYTGELFF. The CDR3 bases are TGTGCCAGCAGCCACCCCGATAGGACAGGGCCGAGGGGGGCCTACACCGGGGAGCTGTTTTTT.

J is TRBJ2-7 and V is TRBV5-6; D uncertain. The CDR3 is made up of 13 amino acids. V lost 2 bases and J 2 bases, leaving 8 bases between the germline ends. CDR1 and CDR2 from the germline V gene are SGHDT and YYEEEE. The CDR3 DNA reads TGTGCCAGCAGCTTCAGACGGGCCTACGAGCAGTACTTC. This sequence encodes CASSFRRAYEQYF.